This TCR beta chain stems from a study of blood T cell repertoires in COVID-19. Overall study: COVID-19 samples collected from the United States, Italy and Spain covered acute and convalescent phases. Sample material is recorded as cDNA or gDNA derived from T cells, B-cell-depleted T cells, or PBMCs.

The junction had 9 bases not matched to a gene; V was cut back by 4 bases and J by 7 bases. This CDR3 region has 14 residues. CDR1 is SGHRS and CDR2 is YFSETQ in the germline V gene. Methods used by the authors: Scientists estimated how many nucleated cells there were by amplifying reference gene primers. Method: immunoSEQ multiplex PCR; TCRdb's copy keeps in-frame clones and lacks some. From that table come the V and J calls and clone size; the DNA was used to work out D and trimming. The table lists a few hundred thousand clones, about 86% of them singletons. This clonotype was sampled from an elderly man with acute or convalescent COVID-19. J is TRBJ1-2 and V is TRBV5-1, with 8 bases fitting TRBD1. What was sequenced was peripheral blood. This CDR3 is CASSLDRAAGGYTF. The CDR3 nucleotides are TGCGCCAGCAGCCTGGACAGGGCCGCAGGTGGCTACACCTTC.